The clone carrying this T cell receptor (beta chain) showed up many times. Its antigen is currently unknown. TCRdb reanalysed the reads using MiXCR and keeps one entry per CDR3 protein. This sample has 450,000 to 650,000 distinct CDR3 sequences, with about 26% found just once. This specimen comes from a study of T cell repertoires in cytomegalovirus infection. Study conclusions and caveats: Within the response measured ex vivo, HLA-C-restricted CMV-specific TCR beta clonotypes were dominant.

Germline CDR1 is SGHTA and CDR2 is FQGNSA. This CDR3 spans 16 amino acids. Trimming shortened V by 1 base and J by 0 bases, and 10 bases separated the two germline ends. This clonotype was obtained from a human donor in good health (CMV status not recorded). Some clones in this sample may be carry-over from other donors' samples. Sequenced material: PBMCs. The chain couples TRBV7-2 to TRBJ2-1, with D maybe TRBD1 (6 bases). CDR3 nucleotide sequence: TGTGCCAGCAGCTTAGGAGGGACACCCTCCTACAATGAGCAGTTCTTC. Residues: CASSLGGTPSYNEQFF.